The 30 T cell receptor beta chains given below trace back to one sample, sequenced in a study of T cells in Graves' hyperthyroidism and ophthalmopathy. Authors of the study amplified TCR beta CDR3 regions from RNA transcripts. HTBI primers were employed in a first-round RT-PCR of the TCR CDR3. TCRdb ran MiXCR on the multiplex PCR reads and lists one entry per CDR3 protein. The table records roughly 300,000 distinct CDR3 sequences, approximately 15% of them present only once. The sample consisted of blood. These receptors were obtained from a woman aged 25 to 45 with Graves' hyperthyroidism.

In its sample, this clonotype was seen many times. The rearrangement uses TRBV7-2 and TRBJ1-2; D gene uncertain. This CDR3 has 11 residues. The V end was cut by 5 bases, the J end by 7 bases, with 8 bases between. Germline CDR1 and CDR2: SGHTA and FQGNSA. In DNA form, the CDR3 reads TGTGCCAGCAGCCCCCGCGCTGGCTACACCTTC. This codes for CASSPRAGYTF.

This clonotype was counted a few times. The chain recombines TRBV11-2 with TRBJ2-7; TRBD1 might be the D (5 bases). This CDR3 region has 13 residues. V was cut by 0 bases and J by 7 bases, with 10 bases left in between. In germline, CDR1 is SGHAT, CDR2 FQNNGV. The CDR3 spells CASSLDRVGEQYF. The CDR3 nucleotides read TGTGCCAGCAGCTTAGACAGGGTTGGGGAGCAGTACTTC.

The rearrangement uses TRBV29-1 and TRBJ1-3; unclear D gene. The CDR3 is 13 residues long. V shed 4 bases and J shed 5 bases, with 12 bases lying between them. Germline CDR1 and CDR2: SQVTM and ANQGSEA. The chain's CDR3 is CSVVGPSRNTIYF. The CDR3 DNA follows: TGCAGCGTTGTGGGCCCGTCCCGAAACACCATATATTTT.

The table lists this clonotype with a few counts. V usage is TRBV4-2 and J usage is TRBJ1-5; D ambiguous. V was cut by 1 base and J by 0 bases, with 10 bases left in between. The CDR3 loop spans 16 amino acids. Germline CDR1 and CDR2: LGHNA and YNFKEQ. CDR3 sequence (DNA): TGTGCCAGCAGCCAAGTGGGAGGATTTAGCAATCAGCCCCAGCATTTT. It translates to CASSQVGGFSNQPQHF.

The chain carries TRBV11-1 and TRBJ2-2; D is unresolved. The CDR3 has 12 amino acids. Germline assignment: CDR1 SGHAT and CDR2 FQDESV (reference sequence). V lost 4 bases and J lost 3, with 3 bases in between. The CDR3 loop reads CASSYDTGELFF. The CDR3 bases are TGTGCCAGCAGCTATGACACCGGGGAGCTGTTTTTT.

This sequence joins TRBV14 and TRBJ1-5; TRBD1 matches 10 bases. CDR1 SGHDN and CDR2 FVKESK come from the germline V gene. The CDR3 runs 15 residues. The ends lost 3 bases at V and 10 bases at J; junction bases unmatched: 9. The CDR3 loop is CASSHKTGQGTPQHF. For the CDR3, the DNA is TGTGCCAGCAGCCACAAGACGGGACAGGGGACCCCCCAGCATTTT.

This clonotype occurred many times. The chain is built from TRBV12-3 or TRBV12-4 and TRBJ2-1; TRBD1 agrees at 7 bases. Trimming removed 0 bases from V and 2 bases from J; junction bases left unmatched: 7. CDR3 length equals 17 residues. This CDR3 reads CASSLAGRQGPYNEQFF. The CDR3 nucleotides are TGTGCCAGCAGTTTAGCGGGAAGACAGGGCCCCTACAATGAGCAGTTCTTC.

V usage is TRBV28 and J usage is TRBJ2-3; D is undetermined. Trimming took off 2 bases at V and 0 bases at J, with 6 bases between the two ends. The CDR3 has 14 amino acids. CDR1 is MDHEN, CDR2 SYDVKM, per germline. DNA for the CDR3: TGTGCCAGCAGTTTACCTCGAAGCACAGATACGCAGTATTTT. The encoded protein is CASSLPRSTDTQYF.

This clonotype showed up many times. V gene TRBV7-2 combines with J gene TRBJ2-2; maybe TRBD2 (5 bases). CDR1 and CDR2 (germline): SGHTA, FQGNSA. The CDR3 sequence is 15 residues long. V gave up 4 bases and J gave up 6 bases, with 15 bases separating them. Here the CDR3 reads CASSSAGGGAGELFF. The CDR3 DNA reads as TGTGCCAGCAGCTCCGCAGGAGGAGGAGCCGGGGAGCTGTTTTTT.

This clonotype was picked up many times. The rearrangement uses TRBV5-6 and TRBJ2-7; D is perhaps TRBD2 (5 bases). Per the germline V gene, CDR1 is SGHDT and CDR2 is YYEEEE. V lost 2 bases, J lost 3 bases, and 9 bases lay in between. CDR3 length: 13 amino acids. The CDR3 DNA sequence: TGTGCCAGCAGCTTCGCGGGCGGCTACGAGCAGTACTTC. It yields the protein CASSFAGGYEQYF.

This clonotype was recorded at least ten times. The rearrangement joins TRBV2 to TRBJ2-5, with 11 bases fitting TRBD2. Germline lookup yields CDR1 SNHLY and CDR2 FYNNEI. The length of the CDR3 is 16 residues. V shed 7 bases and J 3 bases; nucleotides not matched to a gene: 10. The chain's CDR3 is CASIGTSGFLKETQYF. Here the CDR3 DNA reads TGTGCCAGCATAGGGACTAGCGGTTTCTTAAAAGAGACCCAGTACTTC.

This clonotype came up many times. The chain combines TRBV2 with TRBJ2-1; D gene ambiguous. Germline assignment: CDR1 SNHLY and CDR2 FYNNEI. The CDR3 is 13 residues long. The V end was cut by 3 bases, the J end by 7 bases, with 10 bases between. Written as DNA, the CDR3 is TGTGCCAGCAGTGACAGTCGAGAGAATGAGCAGTTCTTC. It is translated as CASSDSRENEQFF. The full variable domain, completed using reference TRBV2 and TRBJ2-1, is EPEVTQTPSHQVTQMGQEVILRCVPISNHLYFYWYRQILGQKVEFLVSFYNNEISEKSEIFDDQFSVERPDGSNFTLKIRSTKLEDSAMYFCASSDSRENEQFFGPGTRLTVL.

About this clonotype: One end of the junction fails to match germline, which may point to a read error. The CDR3 DNA is TGTGCTAGTGGTTTGGCGAATAAGGACGGGTTGAACACTGAAGCTCTCTTT. This gives the protein CASGLANKDGLNTEALF. The V call is TRBV12-5, the J call TRBJ1-1; D not resolved. Per the germline V gene, CDR1 is LGHNT and CDR2 is FRNRAP. CDR3 length equals 17 residues.

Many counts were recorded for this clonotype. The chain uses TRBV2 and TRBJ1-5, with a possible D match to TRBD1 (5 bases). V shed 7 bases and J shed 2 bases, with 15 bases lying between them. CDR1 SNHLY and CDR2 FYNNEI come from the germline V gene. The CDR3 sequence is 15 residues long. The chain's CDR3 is CASKGRLGGNQPQHF. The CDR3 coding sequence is TGTGCCAGCAAGGGGAGACTGGGAGGCAATCAGCCCCAGCATTTT.

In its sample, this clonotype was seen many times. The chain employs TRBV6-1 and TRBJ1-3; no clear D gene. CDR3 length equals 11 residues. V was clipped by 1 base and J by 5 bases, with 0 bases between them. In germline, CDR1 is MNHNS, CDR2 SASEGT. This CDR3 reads CASSEGNTIYF. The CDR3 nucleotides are TGTGCCAGCAGTGAAGGAAACACCATATATTTT.

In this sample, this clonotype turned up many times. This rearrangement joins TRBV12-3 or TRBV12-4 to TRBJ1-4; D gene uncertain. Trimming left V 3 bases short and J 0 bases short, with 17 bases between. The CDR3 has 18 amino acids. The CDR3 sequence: CASSFDPGAFATNEKLFF. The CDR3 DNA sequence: TGTGCCAGCAGTTTTGACCCCGGAGCATTTGCAACTAATGAAAAACTGTTTTTT.

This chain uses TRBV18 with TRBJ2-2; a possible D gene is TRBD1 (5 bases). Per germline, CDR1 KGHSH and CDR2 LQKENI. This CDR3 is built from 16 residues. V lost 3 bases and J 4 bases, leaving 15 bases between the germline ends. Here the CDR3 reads CASSPIRGRATGELFF. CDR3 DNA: TGTGCCAGCTCACCCATCCGCGGCAGGGCCACCGGGGAGCTGTTTTTT. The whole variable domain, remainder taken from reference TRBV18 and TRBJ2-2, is NAGVMQNPRHLVRRRGQEARLRCSPMKGHSHVYWYRQLPEEGLKFMVYLQKENIIDESGMPKERFSAEFPKEGPSILRIQQVVRGDSAAYFCASSPIRGRATGELFFGEGSRLTVL.

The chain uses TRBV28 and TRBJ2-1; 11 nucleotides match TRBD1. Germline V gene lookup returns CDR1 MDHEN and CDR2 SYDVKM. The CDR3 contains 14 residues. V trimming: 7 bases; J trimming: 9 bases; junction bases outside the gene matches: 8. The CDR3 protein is CASTWDRGCGEQFF. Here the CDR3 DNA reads TGTGCCAGCACCTGGGACAGGGGGTGTGGTGAGCAGTTCTTC.

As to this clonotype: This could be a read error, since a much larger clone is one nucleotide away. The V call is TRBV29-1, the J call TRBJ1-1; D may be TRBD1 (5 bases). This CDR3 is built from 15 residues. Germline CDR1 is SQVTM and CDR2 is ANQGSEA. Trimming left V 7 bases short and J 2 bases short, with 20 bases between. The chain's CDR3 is CSASARGSRNTEAFF. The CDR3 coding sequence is TGCAGCGCCTCCGCCCGGGGCAGTCGTAACACTGAAGCTTTCTTT. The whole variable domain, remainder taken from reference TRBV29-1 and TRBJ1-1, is SAVISQKPSRDICQRGTSLTIQCQVDSQVTMMFWYRQQPGQSLTLIATANQGSEATYESGFVIDKFPISRPNLTFSTLTVSNMSPEDSSIYLCSASARGSRNTEAFFGQGTRLTVV.

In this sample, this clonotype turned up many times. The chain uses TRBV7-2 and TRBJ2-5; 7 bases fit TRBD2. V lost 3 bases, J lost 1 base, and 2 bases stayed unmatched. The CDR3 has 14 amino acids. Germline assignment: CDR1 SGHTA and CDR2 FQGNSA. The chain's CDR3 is CASSFLAAQETQYF. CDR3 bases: TGTGCCAGCAGCTTCCTAGCGGCCCAAGAGACCCAGTACTTC. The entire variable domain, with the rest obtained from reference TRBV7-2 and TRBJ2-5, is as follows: GAGVSQSPSNKVTEKGKDVELRCDPISGHTALYWYRQSLGQGLEFLIYFQGNSAPDKSGLPSDRFSAERTGGSVSTLTIQRTQQEDSAVYLCASSFLAAQETQYFGPGTRLLVL.

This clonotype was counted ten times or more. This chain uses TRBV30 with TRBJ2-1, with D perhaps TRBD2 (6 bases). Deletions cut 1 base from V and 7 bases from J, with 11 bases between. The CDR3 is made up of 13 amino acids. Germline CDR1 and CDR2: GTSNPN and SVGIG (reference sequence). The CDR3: CAWSGGRGNEQFF. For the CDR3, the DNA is TGTGCCTGGAGTGGAGGGCGGGGTAATGAGCAGTTCTTC.

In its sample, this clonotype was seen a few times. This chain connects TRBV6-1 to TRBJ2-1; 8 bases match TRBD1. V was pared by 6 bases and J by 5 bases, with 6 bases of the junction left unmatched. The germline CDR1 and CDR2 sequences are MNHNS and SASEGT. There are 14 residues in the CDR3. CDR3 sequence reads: CASSGTGSHNEQFF. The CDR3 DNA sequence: TGTGCCAGCAGCGGGACAGGTTCGCACAATGAGCAGTTCTTC.

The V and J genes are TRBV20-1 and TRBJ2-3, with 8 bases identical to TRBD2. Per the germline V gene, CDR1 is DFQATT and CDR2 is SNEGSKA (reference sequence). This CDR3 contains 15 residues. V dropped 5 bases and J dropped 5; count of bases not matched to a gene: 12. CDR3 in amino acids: CSARGALAGGDTQYF. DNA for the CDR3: TGCAGTGCTCGAGGGGCCCTAGCGGGTGGAGATACGCAGTATTTT.

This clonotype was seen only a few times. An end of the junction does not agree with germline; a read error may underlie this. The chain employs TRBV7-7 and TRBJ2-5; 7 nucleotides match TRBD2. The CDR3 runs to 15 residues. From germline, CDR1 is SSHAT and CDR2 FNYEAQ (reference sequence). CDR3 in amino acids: CASSLRLANQETQYF. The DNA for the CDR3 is TGTGCTAGCAGCTTAAGACTAGCCAACCAAGAGACCCAGTACTTC.

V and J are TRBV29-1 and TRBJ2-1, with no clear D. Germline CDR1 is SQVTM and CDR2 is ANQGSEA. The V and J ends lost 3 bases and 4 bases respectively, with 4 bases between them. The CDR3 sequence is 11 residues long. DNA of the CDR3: TGCAGCGTTGACATATACAATGAGCAGTTCTTC. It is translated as CSVDIYNEQFF.

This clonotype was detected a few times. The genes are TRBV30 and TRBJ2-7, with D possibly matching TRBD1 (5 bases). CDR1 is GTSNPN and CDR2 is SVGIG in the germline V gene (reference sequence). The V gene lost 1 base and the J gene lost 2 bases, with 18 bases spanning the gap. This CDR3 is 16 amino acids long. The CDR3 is CAWSDFDSPAPYEQYF. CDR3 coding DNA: TGTGCCTGGAGTGATTTCGACAGCCCGGCGCCCTACGAGCAGTACTTC.

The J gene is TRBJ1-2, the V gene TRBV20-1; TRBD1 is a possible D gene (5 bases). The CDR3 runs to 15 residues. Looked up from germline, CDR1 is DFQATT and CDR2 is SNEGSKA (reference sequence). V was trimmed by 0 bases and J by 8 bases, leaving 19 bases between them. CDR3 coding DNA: TGCAGTGCTAGAGATCTTGGGGGAGTTGCGGGGGGCTACACCTTC. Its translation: CSARDLGGVAGGYTF.

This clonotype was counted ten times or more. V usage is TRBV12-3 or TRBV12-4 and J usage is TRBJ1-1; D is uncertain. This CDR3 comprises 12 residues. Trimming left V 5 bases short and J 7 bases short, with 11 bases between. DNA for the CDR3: TGTGCCAGCAGTCCTCGACACGTTGAAGCTTTCTTT. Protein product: CASSPRHVEAFF.

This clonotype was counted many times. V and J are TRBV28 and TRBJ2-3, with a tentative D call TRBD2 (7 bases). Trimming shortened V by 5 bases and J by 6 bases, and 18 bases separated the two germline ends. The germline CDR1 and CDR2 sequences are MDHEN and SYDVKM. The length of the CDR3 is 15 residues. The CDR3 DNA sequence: TGTGCCAGCAGTATGCAGGGAGGGGGGTTTGATACGCAGTATTTT. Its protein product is CASSMQGGGFDTQYF.

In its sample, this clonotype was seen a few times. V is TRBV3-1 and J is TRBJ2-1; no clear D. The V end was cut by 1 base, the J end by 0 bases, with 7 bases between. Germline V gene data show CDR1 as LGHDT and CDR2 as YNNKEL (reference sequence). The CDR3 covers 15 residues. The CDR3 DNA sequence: TGTGCCAGCAGCCAAGTACATAGCTCCTACAATGAGCAGTTCTTC. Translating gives CASSQVHSSYNEQFF.